Each of the 21 T cell receptor beta chains below was sequenced from the same sample in a study of cytotoxic CD8 clonotypes in ibrutinib-treated CLL. Clones were sequenced by immunoSEQ multiplex PCR, and TCRdb holds only the in-frame ones, with some missing. Of over 70,000 clones in the sample, 70% to 90% were seen once. Sequencing used PBMCs, obtained before ibrutinib treatment. The receptors derive from a human donor with chronic lymphocytic leukemia.

This chain links TRBV4-1 with TRBJ1-1, with D uncertain. Per the germline V gene, CDR1 is MGHRA and CDR2 is YSYEKL. V lost 6 bases and J 1 base, leaving 9 bases between the germline ends. The CDR3 covers 13 residues. CDR3 residues: CASRDLKNTEAFF. The DNA of the CDR3 is TGCGCCAGCAGAGATTTGAAGAACACTGAAGCTTTCTTT.

The chain employs TRBV27 and TRBJ2-1, with D tentatively TRBD1 (5 bases). Germline loops: CDR1 MNHEY, CDR2 SMNVEV (reference sequence). The CDR3 covers 14 residues. V was shortened by 7 bases and J by 0 bases, with 10 bases between the two germline ends. CDR3 sequence reads: CASNGQGSYNEQFF. CDR3 coding DNA: TGTGCCAGCAATGGCCAGGGCTCCTACAATGAGCAGTTCTTC.

In DNA form, the CDR3 reads TGTGCCAGCAGCTTAATGACACGACTAGCGGGAGTGGGCGATGAGCAGTTCTTC. As protein: CASSLMTRLAGVGDEQFF. The chain is built from TRBV7-3 and TRBJ2-1; 12 bases agree with TRBD2. Unmatched junction bases numbered 12, after V lost 1 base and J lost 8 bases. CDR1 and CDR2 from the germline V gene are SGHTA and FQGTGA. The CDR3 consists of 18 residues.

Only a few counts were recorded for this clone. The chain joins TRBV29-1 to TRBJ2-5; a possible D gene is TRBD2 (5 bases). V was trimmed by 3 bases and J by 4 bases, leaving 9 bases between them. The length of the CDR3 is 12 residues. The germline gives CDR1 SQVTM, CDR2 ANQGSEA. DNA for the CDR3: TGCAGCGTTGATGAGGGTGGAGAGACCCAGTACTTC. Translation: CSVDEGGETQYF.

The chain recombines TRBV9 with TRBJ1-3, with TRBD1 identical over 11 bases. CDR1 is SGDLS, CDR2 YYNGEE, per germline. The J segment lost 8 bases and the V segment lost 4 bases, leaving 11 bases of the junction unmatched. The CDR3 consists of 16 residues. The CDR3 nucleotides read TGTGCCAGCAGCCCTAGACCCGGGACAGGGGGATACACCATATATTTT. Its protein product is CASSPRPGTGGYTIYF.

This clone was seen more than once but under ten times. This chain links TRBV29-1 with TRBJ2-5, with 8 bases aligning to TRBD1. CDR3 length equals 13 residues. CDR1 and CDR2 from the germline V gene are SQVTM and ANQGSEA. V shed 8 bases, J shed 4 bases, and the junction held 9 bases outside the gene matches. CDR3 DNA sequence: TGCAGCCTGATAGGACAGGGTCGAGAGACCCAGTACTTC. Protein sequence: CSLIGQGRETQYF.

V usage is TRBV18 and J usage is TRBJ1-4; TRBD1 aligns across 12 bases. Trimming cost V 4 bases and J 8 bases; bases outside gene matches: 11. CDR1 and CDR2 (germline): KGHSH, LQKENI. The CDR3 spans 17 residues. Here the CDR3 DNA reads TGTGCCAGCTCACACCGGGACAGGGGGCTTGAAGGCGAAAAACTGTTTTTT. Its translation is CASSHRDRGLEGEKLFF.

This chain joins TRBV19 and TRBJ2-7, with 10 nucleotides matching TRBD2. Losses at the gene ends were 0 bases for V and 5 bases for J; bases not matched to a gene: 4. The germline V gene encodes CDR1 LNHDA and CDR2 SQIVND (reference sequence). The CDR3 is made up of 15 amino acids. CDR3 bases: TGTGCCAGTAGTATAGAAGGGACTAGCGCAGACGAGCAGTACTTC. Translated: CASSIEGTSADEQYF. The full variable domain, completed using reference TRBV19 and TRBJ2-7, is DGGITQSPKYLFRKEGQNVTLSCEQNLNHDAMYWYRQDPGQGLRLIYYSQIVNDFQKGDIAEGYSVSREKKESFPLTVTSAQKNPTAFYLCASSIEGTSADEQYFGPGTRLTVT.

V and J are TRBV11-3 and TRBJ1-1, with D unresolved. V dropped 2 bases and J dropped 1 base, with 8 bases sitting between them. This CDR3 has 14 amino acids. Germline-derived CDR1 and CDR2 are SGHNT and YENEEA. CDR3 bases: TGTGCCAGCAGCTTACACGGAAAGAACACTGAAGCTTTCTTT. Protein: CASSLHGKNTEAFF.

The V call is TRBV29-1, the J call TRBJ1-1, with 8 nucleotides matching TRBD1. Trimming took 3 bases from V and 0 from J; bases not matched to a gene: 3. CDR3 length: 14 residues. Germline-derived CDR1 and CDR2 are SQVTM and ANQGSEA. The CDR3, as DNA: TGCAGCGTTGACAGGACAGGGATGAACACTGAAGCTTTCTTT. This sequence encodes CSVDRTGMNTEAFF.

The chain uses TRBV28 and TRBJ2-7; 9 bases line up with TRBD2. V shed 2 bases, J shed 1 base, and the junction held 3 bases outside the gene matches. The germline V gene has CDR1 MDHEN and CDR2 SYDVKM. The CDR3 is 15 residues long. The CDR3 region is CASSLAGGGSYEQYF. DNA for the CDR3: TGTGCCAGCAGTTTAGCGGGAGGGGGGTCCTACGAGCAGTACTTC.

The rearrangement uses TRBV30 and TRBJ2-2; the match to TRBD1 covers 9 bases. The CDR3 runs to 15 residues. Per germline, CDR1 GTSNPN and CDR2 SVGIG (reference sequence). J lost 2 bases, V lost 3 bases, and 4 bases had no gene match. The CDR3 loop is CAWRRDRVNTGELFF. CDR3 nucleotides: TGTGCCTGGAGACGGGACAGGGTTAACACCGGGGAGCTGTTTTTT. Full variable domain (rest looked up from reference TRBV30 and TRBJ2-2): SQTIHQWPATLVQPVGSPLSLECTVEGTSNPNLYWYRQAAGRGLQLLFYSVGIGQISSEVPQNLSASRPQDRQFILSSKKLLLSDSGFYLCAWRRDRVNTGELFFGEGSRLTVL.

This chain uses TRBV29-1 with TRBJ2-1; D is perhaps TRBD1 or TRBD2 (5 bases each). The V gene lost 6 bases and the J gene lost 9 bases, with 24 bases spanning the gap. Germline assignment: CDR1 SQVTM and CDR2 ANQGSEA. The CDR3 totals 15 residues. The DNA of the CDR3 is TGCAGCGTGGTGGGGTCGGGGACCCAGGGCCCTGAGCAGTTCTTC. Protein product: CSVVGSGTQGPEQFF.

This clone was counted a single time. V gene TRBV15 combines with J gene TRBJ2-5, with unresolved D. Deletions cut 0 bases from V and 6 bases from J, with 20 bases between. The CDR3 contains 17 residues. Germline assignment: CDR1 LNHNV and CDR2 YYDKDF (reference sequence). The CDR3 nucleotides read TGTGCCACCAGCAGAGATTTCGCCGGCTGGGTCGAGAAGACCCAGTACTTC. The encoded protein is CATSRDFAGWVEKTQYF.

The chain carries TRBV19 and TRBJ1-5, with a tentative D call TRBD1 (6 bases). V lost 5 bases, J lost 5 bases, and 19 bases lay in between. The CDR3 is made up of 16 amino acids. Germline assignment: CDR1 LNHDA and CDR2 SQIVND (reference sequence). The CDR3 nucleotides are TGTGCCAGTAGTGCTTTAGGTTACAGGGCTGATCAGCCCCAGCATTTT. Protein: CASSALGYRADQPQHF.

CDR3 amino acids: CASSFAGWEQYF. CDR3 DNA sequence: TGTGCCAGCAGCTTCGCGGGGTGGGAGCAGTACTTC. V gene TRBV5-4 combines with J gene TRBJ2-7; tentatively, D is TRBD2 (6 bases). The CDR3 length is 12 residues. V lost 2 bases to trimming and J lost 7 bases, with 10 bases between them. Per germline, CDR1 SGHNT and CDR2 YYREEE (reference sequence).

The V and J genes are TRBV7-2 and TRBJ2-7; a possible D gene is TRBD2 (5 bases). This CDR3 spans 14 amino acids. V lost 6 bases and J 0 bases, leaving 12 bases between the germline ends. Germline V gene sequence: CDR1 SGHTA, CDR2 FQGNSA. In nucleotides, the CDR3 is TGTGCCAGCAGATCTCCGGGGAGCTCCTACGAGCAGTACTTC. This gives the protein CASRSPGSSYEQYF. Using reference TRBV7-2 and TRBJ2-7 for the parts outside the CDR3, the full variable domain is GAGVSQSPSNKVTEKGKDVELRCDPISGHTALYWYRQSLGQGLEFLIYFQGNSAPDKSGLPSDRFSAERTGGSVSTLTIQRTQQEDSAVYLCASRSPGSSYEQYFGPGTRLTVT.

The table lists this clone with a few counts. V gene TRBV27 combines with J gene TRBJ1-1; D may be TRBD1 (5 bases). CDR1 and CDR2 from the germline V gene are MNHEY and SMNVEV (reference sequence). There are 16 residues in the CDR3. Trimming left V 0 bases short and J 0 bases short, with 11 bases between. CDR3 DNA sequence: TGTGCCAGCAGTTTATCGTCCGACAGATTGAACACTGAAGCTTTCTTT. It is translated as CASSLSSDRLNTEAFF.

J is TRBJ1-2 and V is TRBV7-9; D call uncertain. Trimming took off 2 bases at V and 4 bases at J, with 14 bases between the two ends. The CDR3 has 15 amino acids. Germline lookup yields CDR1 SEHNR and CDR2 FQNEAQ (reference sequence). The CDR3, as DNA: TGTGCCAGCAGCTTAAGCGAAGGACGGGGCTATGGCTACACCTTC. Protein product: CASSLSEGRGYGYTF. Full variable domain (rest looked up from reference TRBV7-9 and TRBJ1-2): DTGVSQNPRHKITKRGQNVTFRCDPISEHNRLYWYRQTLGQGPEFLTYFQNEAQLEKSRLLSDRFSAERPKGSFSTLEIQRTEQGDSAMYLCASSLSEGRGYGYTFGSGTRLTVV.

The rearrangement uses TRBV14 and TRBJ2-7; no definite D call. This CDR3 has 12 amino acids. V lost 1 base and J lost 10, with 11 bases in between. Germline assignment: CDR1 SGHDN and CDR2 FVKESK. In DNA, the CDR3 is TGTGCCAGCAGCCAAGTTGCTTTTTTACAGTACTTC. This translates into CASSQVAFLQYF.

This chain joins TRBV11-1 and TRBJ2-1; TRBD2 matches at 10 bases. The CDR3 is 17 residues long. Trimming removed 0 bases from V and 4 bases from J; junction bases left unmatched: 6. Germline V gene sequence: CDR1 SGHAT, CDR2 FQDESV (reference sequence). CDR3 in amino acids: CASSLARGSGRYNEQFF. Written as DNA, the CDR3 is TGTGCCAGCAGCTTAGCGCGTGGTAGCGGGAGGTACAATGAGCAGTTCTTC.